These T cell receptor beta chains were read from a single sample in a study of blood T cell repertoires in COVID-19. Clones were sequenced by immunoSEQ multiplex PCR, and TCRdb holds only the in-frame ones, with some missing. Here the sample spans some 300,000 clones, approximately 89% being singletons. What was sequenced was PBMCs or T cells enriched from blood (not recorded which). The source of these receptors is a woman aged 25 to 39 who had recovered from COVID-19. Both conserved end residues are part of each CDR3. The order of the fields is J gene, V gene, clone size, D gene, CDR3 protein, CDR3 DNA. A D gene is named only where the DNA matches it firmly. Size values are once, few and many counts, or a class for expanded clones, and some rows have none.

TRBJ1-6	TRBV9	.	.	CASSARGFSYNSPLHF	TGTGCCAGCAGCGCTCGGGGGTTTTCCTATAATTCACCCCTCCACTTT
TRBJ2-3	TRBV7-8	.	.	CASSLPRSTDTQYF	TGTGCCAGCAGTTTACCCAGAAGCACAGATACGCAGTATTTT
TRBJ2-5	TRBV29-1	.	.	CSGSGAHQETQYF	TGCAGCGGTTCAGGGGCCCACCAAGAGACCCAGTACTTC
TRBJ1-2	TRBV29-1	.	TRBD1	CSVALLTGGYGYTF	TGCAGCGTTGCCTTGTTGACAGGGGGCTATGGCTACACCTTC
TRBJ1-2	TRBV11-2	.	.	CASSLASYGYTF	TGTGCCAGCAGCTTAGCGAGCTATGGCTACACCTTC
TRBJ2-1	TRBV5-6	once	.	CASSLEGGGEQFF	TGTGCCAGCAGCTTGGAGGGAGGAGGTGAGCAGTTCTTC
TRBJ2-7	TRBV6-1	.	TRBD1	CASSEGGTGSPYEQYF	TGTGCCAGCAGTGAAGGTGGGACAGGGAGCCCCTACGAGCAGTACTTC
TRBJ1-3	TRBV7-9	.	TRBD1	CASSLMGQGNGNTIYF	TGTGCCAGCAGCTTAATGGGACAGGGGAACGGAAACACCATATATTTT
TRBJ2-7	TRBV27	few	.	CASSFNQREQYF	TGTGCCAGCAGTTTTAATCAGCGCGAGCAGTACTTC
TRBJ2-7	TRBV6-5	.	TRBD1	CASSTLRQGQYF	TGTGCCAGCAGTACCCTTCGACAGGGACAGTACTTC
TRBJ1-1	TRBV19	.	TRBD1	CASSATGETEAFF	TGTGCCAGTTCAGCGACAGGGGAAACTGAAGCTTTCTTT
TRBJ2-3	TRBV6-5	.	TRBD2	CASSWGERELTDTQYF	TGTGCCAGCAGTTGGGGAGAGCGGGAGTTAACAGATACGCAGTATTTT
TRBJ1-6	TRBV27	.	.	CASSLEGSRSPLHF	TGTGCCAGCAGTTTGGAAGGGAGTCGGTCACCCCTCCACTTT
TRBJ2-3	TRBV7-2	.	TRBD2	CASSLPTSGRALYTQYF	TGTGCCAGCAGCTTACCTACTAGCGGGAGGGCCTTATATACGCAGTATTTT
TRBJ1-1	TRBV28	once	.	CASSLSQGLATEAFF	TGTGCCAGCAGTCTCTCACAGGGCCTTGCCACTGAAGCTTTCTTT
TRBJ2-7	TRBV28	.	.	CASSSGGALENEQYF	TGTGCCAGCAGTTCTGGGGGGGCCTTAGAGAACGAGCAGTACTTC